The rows below give T cell receptor beta chains drawn from one sample of a study of T cell responses to AZD1222 COVID-19 vaccine. Profiling relied on immunoSEQ multiplex PCR, and the TCRdb table lists in-frame clones only, not all of them. The sample shows about 110,000 clones, 75% to 90% of them seen only once. The specimen comprised peripheral blood, sampled on day 0 of AZD1222 vaccination. These receptors were taken from an adult in good health. CDR3s include the opening cysteine and the closing phenylalanine or tryptophan. D genes are given only for firm matches. Expanded clones are given a class, and other clones once, few, many or no size at all.

>TRBV6-5|TRBD2|.|TRBJ2-7
CASALGIAGYEQYF
TGTGCCAGCGCCCTAGGGATAGCGGGATACGAGCAGTACTTC
>TRBV7-9|.|.|TRBJ1-5
CASSLGNGNYQPQHF
TGTGCCAGCAGCTTAGGTAACGGAAACTATCAGCCCCAGCATTTT
>TRBV5-1|.|.|TRBJ1-1
CASSLVPGETEAFF
TGCGCCAGCAGCTTGGTTCCCGGGGAAACTGAAGCTTTCTTT
>TRBV7-8|.|.|TRBJ2-7
CASSLEPIGSYEQYF
TGTGCCAGCAGCTTAGAACCGATTGGCTCCTACGAGCAGTACTTC
>TRBV18|.|.|TRBJ1-1
CASSPPSRGNTEAFF
TGTGCCAGCTCACCTCCCTCCAGAGGTAACACTGAAGCTTTCTTT
>TRBV24-1|.|.|TRBJ1-6
CATNQENSPLHF
TGTGCCACCAATCAGGAAAATTCACCCCTCCACTTT
>TRBV30|.|.|TRBJ1-2
CAWSMGFAGYTF
TGTGCCTGGAGTATGGGGTTTGCTGGCTACACCTTC
>TRBV27|.|.|TRBJ2-7
CASSLIQALDEQYF
TGTGCCAGCAGTTTAATCCAGGCTCTGGACGAGCAGTACTTC
>TRBV12-3/TRBV12-4|.|.|TRBJ2-5
CASSLRGVETQYF
TGTGCCAGCAGTTTAAGAGGGGTAGAGACCCAGTACTTC
>TRBV27|.|.|TRBJ1-2
CASSSSGNWGGNYGYTF
.
>TRBV3-1/TRBV3-2|.|few|TRBJ2-2
CASSQGGNAGELFF
TGTGCCAGCAGCCAAGGCGGGAATGCCGGGGAGCTGTTTTTT
>TRBV7-2|.|.|TRBJ1-4
CASSLVRTTNEKLFF
TGTGCCAGCAGCTTAGTTCGAACAACTAATGAAAAACTGTTTTTT